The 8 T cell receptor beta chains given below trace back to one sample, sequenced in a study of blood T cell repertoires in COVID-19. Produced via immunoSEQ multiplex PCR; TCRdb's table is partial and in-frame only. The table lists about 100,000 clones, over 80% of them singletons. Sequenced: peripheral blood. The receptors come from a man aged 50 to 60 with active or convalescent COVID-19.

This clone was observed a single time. CDR3 sequence (DNA): TGTGCCAGTAGTATGGGGACTAATCAGCCCCAGCATTTT. The encoded protein is CASSMGTNQPQHF. The genes are TRBV19 and TRBJ1-5; D is perhaps TRBD1 (5 bases). The germline gives CDR1 LNHDA, CDR2 SQIVND (reference sequence). The CDR3 extends over 13 amino acids. V was shortened by 3 bases and J by 4 bases, with 7 bases between the two germline ends.

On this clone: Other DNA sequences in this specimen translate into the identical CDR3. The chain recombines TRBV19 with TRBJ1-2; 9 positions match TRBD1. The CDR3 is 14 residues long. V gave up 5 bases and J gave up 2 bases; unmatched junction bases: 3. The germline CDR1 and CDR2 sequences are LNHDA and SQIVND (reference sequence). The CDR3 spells CASSAGQGNYGYTF. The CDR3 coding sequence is TGTGCCAGTAGTGCGGGACAGGGAAACTATGGCTACACCTTC.

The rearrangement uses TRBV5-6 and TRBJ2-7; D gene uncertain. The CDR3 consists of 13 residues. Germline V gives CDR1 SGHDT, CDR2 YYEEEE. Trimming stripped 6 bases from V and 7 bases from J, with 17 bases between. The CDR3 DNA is TGTGCCAGCACACCGCCGGGTCGGTCAGAGCAGTACTTC. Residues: CASTPPGRSEQYF.

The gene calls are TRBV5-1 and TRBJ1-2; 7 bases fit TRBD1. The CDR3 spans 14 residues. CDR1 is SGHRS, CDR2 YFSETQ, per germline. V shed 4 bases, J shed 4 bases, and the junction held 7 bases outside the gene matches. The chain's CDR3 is CASSAGTAFYGYTF. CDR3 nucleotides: TGCGCCAGCAGCGCCGGGACAGCTTTCTATGGCTACACCTTC.

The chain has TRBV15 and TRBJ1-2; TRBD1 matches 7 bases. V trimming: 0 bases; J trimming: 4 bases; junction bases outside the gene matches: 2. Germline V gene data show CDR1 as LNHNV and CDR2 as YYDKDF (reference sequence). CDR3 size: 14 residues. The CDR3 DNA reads TGTGCCACCAGCAGAGACAGGGGGAGCTATGGCTACACCTTC. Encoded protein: CATSRDRGSYGYTF.

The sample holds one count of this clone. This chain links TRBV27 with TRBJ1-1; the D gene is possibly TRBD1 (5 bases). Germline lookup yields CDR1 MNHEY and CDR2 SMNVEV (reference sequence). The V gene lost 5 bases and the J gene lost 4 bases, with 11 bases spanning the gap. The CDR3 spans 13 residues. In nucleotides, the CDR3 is TGTGCCAGCAGTGGGGGGACGATCACTGAAGCTTTCTTT. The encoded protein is CASSGGTITEAFF.

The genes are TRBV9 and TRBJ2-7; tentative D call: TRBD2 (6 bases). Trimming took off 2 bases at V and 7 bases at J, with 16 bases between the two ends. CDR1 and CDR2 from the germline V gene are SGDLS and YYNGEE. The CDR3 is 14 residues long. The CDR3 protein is CASSVRDSLGEQYF. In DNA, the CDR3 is TGTGCCAGCAGCGTCAGGGACTCCCTGGGGGAGCAGTACTTC.

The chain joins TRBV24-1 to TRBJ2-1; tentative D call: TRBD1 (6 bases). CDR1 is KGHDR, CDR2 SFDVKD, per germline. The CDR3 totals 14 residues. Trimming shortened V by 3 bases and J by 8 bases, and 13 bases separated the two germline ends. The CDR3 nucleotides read TGTGCCACCAGTGATGCAGGGGCCAGGGATGAGCAGTTCTTC. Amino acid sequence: CATSDAGARDEQFF.